This note documents a single T cell receptor beta chain sequence. Its specific antigen is unknown. No much larger clone is present one base from it, and per-base qualities are unavailable. Clipping removes 3 bases from V and 3 bases from J, with 7 as the unmatched junction base count. CDR1 and CDR2, looked up from the germline V gene, are MDHEN and SYDVKM. Including the terminal cysteine and phenylalanine, the CDR3 comprises 16 residues. Solely the CDR3 DNA is kept, with 48 bases framed from the first base. The data are from a study of blood T cell dynamics during melanoma immunotherapy (dated by TCRdb to 2020 to 2021). For the wider study: The patients had metastatic melanoma and were given first-line pembrolizumab or nivolumab plus ipilimumab as standard of care in the United Kingdom. A training cohort was formed from consecutive patients, and a further independent group of patients from the same centre was pooled into an external validation set. Peripheral T cell receptor repertoires of metastatic melanoma patients were profiled before and after one cycle of checkpoint inhibitor therapy to find early correlates of response.

Every bulk PBMC sample was loaded with the same fixed amount of roughly 400 ng of DNA. TCR beta CDR3 sequences were amplified from genomic DNA with the immunoSEQ TCRb Assay kit following manufacturer instructions. The KAPA Library Quantification Kit for Illumina platforms was used to quantify pooled libraries by qPCR. Pooled libraries were clustered at about 0.55-1.1 pM and sequenced on an Illumina NextSeq 500. The paper's processing steps were these. TCR data were analyzed using immunoSEQ ANALYZER and the R LymphoSeq package. A rearrangement efficiency score was calculated as productive divided by the sum of productive and non-productive CDR3 sequences. Clonality was measured with the Gini coefficient and diversity with the Renyi index at alpha=1, compared pairwise between timepoints within each patient. Clonal relatedness, based on an edit distance of 3, and repertoire similarity, based on the Bhattacharyya coefficient, were both computed in LymphoSeq. To classify response, a linear discriminant analysis based on week-3 changes in clonality and diversity was built with the R MASS and caret packages. TCRdb carries this immuneACCESS record with in-frame sequences only. Its versions omit some clonotypes, under half of them owing to an unresolved V gene in the studies checked, with the rest unexplained. V, J and clone size derive from that table, while D and trimming were established from the DNA sequence. The sample profile shows approximately 11,000 clones; over 70% of them were found once. Of the sample, 6.9% falls within the top ten clones.

General findings and caveats noted by the study authors: A bifurcated reorganization of the PBMC repertoire at W3, with increased clonality or increased diversity, was observed in patients who later achieved disease control, unlike in progressors. The relatively small sample size was recognized as a factor that could limit how well the results generalize. The study could not determine whether the T cell clones driving repertoire changes were melanoma-specific or reflected general immune activation.

Explained via the paper, the time point label denotes: week 3, after first cycle of checkpoint inhibitor. Blood samples were taken at two points: before treatment (T0) and at week 3 (W3), which came after the first cycle of checkpoint blockade. Except for two patients with rapid clinical progression, response was assessed 12 weeks after the first infusion by RECIST 1.1; disease control meant complete response, partial response or stable disease. Patients were not eligible if they had prior systemic cancer treatment, concomitant immunosuppressant therapy or synchronous other active malignancies. To track both circulating cells and T cell turnover, TCR beta was sequenced from bulk PBMC as well as from plasma cell-free DNA. PBMC were isolated from blood with Lymphoprep and SepMate tubes, followed by red cell lysis. QIAamp DNA Blood Mini kits were used to extract DNA from PBMC and from sorted T cell subsets.

This specimen was blood, taken from a patient treated with checkpoint blockade. Recombination connected TRBV28 to TRBJ1-5; 8 middle bases align to TRBD1. The clonotype comes from a human donor with melanoma. Here the CDR3 is given as CASSLNGQGDNQPQHF. The nucleotides read TGTGCCAGCAGTTTGAATGGACAGGGCGACAATCAGCCCCAGCATTTT.